This TCR beta chain was sequenced in a study of cytomegalovirus exposure and HLA in healthy donors. The PCR had 60 Vbeta and 13 Jbeta primers. The method was immunoSEQ multiplex PCR; TCRdb's version includes in-frame clones alone and lacks a portion of them. The sample shows 250,000 to 350,000 clones, roughly 90% of them seen only once. This CDR3 has 15 residues. CDR1 and CDR2 from the germline V gene are SGHDT and YYEEEE. V lost 2 bases, J lost 3 bases, and 4 bases stayed unmatched. The chain joins TRBV5-6 to TRBJ2-3; 9 nucleotides agree with TRBD1. Sequencing was carried out using PBMCs. The receptor comes from a man aged 40-49 years in good health and CMV-seropositive. The CDR3 is CASSFRDRATDTQYF. The DNA for the CDR3 is TGTGCCAGCAGCTTCCGGGACAGGGCAACAGATACGCAGTATTTT.